This T cell receptor beta chain is drawn from a study of metastatic and nonmetastatic thyroid tumors. On the study more broadly: Repertoire data that came from the blood and tumor or nodule tissue of malignant and benign thyroid patients were compared.

This clone came up many times. Antigen: not known. Germline assignment: CDR1 WNHNN and CDR2 SYGVQD (reference sequence). After removal of 6 bases from V and 5 bases from J, the junction contained 7 bases not matched to a gene. The CDR3 length is 15 residues. Per the original data handling: Using the CDR3 differences seen across clinicopathological groups, the authors built a distant-metastasis classifier for papillary thyroid cancer, which was meant to discriminate distant-metastatic patients. TCRdb re-clonotyped the PCR reads through MiXCR. Clone size and V and J calls follow TCRdb, not the original study. This table holds nearly 35,000 clones, approximately 15% found once. Every patient underwent thyroid surgery untreated. Notes on the study in general: According to reports, the diversity of TCR beta was significantly higher in malignant thyroid tumors than in benign nodules, and this held in both blood and tumor samples.

This TCR was recovered from a female donor with papillary thyroid cancer or a benign thyroid nodule (not recorded which). Some clones in this sample may be carry-over from other donors' samples. The sequencing input was blood. The chain uses TRBV10-1 and TRBJ2-3, with 11 bases fitting TRBD1. The CDR3 nucleotides are TGCGCCAGCAGCCGAGGACAGGGGGCTAAAGATACGCAGTATTTT. It yields the protein CASSRGQGAKDTQYF.